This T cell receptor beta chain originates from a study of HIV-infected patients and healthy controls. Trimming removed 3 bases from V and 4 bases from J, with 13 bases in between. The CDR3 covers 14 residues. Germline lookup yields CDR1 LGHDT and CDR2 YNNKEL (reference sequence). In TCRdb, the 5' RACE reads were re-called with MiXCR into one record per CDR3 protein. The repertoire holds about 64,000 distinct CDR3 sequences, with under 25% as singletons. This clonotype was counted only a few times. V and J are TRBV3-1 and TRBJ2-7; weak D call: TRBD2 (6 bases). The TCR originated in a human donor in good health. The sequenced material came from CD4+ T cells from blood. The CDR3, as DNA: TGTGCCAGCAGCCACAGGAGGGGCCGATACGAGCAGTACTTC. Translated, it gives CASSHRRGRYEQYF.